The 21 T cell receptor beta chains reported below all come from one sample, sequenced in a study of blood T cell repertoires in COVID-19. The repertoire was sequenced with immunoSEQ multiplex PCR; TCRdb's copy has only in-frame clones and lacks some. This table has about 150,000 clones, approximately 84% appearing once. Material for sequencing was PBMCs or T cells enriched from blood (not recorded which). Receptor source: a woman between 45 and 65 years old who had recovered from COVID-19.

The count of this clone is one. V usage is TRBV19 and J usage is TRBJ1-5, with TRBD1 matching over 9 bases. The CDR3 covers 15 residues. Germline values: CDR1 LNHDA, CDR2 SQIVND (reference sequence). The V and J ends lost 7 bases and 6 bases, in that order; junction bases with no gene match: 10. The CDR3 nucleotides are TGTGCCAGTACCGGGGACAGGGCTTATGTTCAGCCCCAGCATTTT. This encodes CASTGDRAYVQPQHF.

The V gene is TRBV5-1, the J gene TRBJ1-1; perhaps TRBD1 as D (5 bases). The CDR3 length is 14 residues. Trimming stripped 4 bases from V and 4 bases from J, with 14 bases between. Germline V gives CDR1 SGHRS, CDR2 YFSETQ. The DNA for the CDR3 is TGCGCCAGCAGCAAGACGACAGACGGCACTGAAGCTTTCTTT. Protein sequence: CASSKTTDGTEAFF.

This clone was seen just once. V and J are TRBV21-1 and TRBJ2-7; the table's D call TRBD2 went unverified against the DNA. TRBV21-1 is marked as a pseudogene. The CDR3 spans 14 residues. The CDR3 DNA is TGTGCCAGCAGCAAAGGGCGGGCGGGCTACGAGCAGTACTTC. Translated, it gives CASSKGRAGYEQYF.

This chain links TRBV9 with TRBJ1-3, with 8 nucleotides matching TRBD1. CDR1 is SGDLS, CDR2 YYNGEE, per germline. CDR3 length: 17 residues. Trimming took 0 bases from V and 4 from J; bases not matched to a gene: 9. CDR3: CASSVGIQGASGNTIYF. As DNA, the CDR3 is TGTGCCAGCAGCGTAGGGATCCAGGGGGCCTCGGGAAACACCATATATTTT.

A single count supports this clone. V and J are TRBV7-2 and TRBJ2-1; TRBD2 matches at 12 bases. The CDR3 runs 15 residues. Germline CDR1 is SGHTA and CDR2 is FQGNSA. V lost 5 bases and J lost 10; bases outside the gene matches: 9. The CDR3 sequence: CASSPASGRAKEQFF. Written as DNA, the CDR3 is TGTGCCAGCAGCCCGGCTAGCGGGAGGGCCAAGGAGCAGTTCTTC.

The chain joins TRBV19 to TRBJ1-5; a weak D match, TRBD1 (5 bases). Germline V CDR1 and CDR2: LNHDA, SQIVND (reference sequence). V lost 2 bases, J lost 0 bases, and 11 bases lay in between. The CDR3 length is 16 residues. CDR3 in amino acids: CASSISGQYSNQPQHF. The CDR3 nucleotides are TGTGCCAGTAGTATAAGTGGACAATATAGCAATCAGCCCCAGCATTTT.

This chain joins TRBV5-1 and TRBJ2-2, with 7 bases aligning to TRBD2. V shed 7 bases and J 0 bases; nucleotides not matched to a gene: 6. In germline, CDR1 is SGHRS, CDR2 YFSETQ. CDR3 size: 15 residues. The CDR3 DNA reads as TGCGCCAGCCTGGGGGGGACGGCGAACACCGGGGAGCTGTTTTTT. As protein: CASLGGTANTGELFF.

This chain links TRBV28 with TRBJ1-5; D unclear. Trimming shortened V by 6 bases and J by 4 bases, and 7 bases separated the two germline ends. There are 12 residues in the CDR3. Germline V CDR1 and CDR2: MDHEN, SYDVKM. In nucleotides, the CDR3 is TGTGCCAGCAGATTTCCAAATCAGCCCCAGCATTTT. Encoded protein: CASRFPNQPQHF.

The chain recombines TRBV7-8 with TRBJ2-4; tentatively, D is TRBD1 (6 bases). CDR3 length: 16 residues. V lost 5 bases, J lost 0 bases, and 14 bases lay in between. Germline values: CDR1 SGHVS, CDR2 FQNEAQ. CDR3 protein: CASSEGTMLAKNIQYF. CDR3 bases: TGTGCCAGCAGCGAAGGGACAATGTTAGCCAAAAACATTCAGTACTTC.

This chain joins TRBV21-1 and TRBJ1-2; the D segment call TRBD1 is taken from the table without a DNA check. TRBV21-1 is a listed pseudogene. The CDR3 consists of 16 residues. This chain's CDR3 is CASSSGRGRWNYGYTF. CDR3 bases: TGTGCCAGCAGCTCGGGCAGGGGGCGATGGAACTATGGCTACACCTTC.

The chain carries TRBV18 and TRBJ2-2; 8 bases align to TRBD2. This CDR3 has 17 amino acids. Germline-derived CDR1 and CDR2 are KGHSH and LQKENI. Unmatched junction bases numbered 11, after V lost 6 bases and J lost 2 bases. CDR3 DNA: TGTGCCAGCTCCTTAAGTGGACTAGCTGCAAACACCGGGGAGCTGTTTTTT. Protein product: CASSLSGLAANTGELFF.

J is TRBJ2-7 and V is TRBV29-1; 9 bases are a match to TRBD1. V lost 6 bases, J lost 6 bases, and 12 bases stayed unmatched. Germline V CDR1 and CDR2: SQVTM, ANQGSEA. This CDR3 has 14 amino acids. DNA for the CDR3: TGCAGCGTCCGACGACAGGGGGGTAGGGGCGAGCAGTACTTC. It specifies CSVRRQGGRGEQYF.

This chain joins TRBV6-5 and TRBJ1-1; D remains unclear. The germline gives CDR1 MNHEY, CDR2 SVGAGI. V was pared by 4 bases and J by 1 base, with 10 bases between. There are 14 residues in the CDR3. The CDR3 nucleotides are TGTGCCAGCAGTTTCCAACCGGGGAACACTGAAGCTTTCTTT. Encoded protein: CASSFQPGNTEAFF.

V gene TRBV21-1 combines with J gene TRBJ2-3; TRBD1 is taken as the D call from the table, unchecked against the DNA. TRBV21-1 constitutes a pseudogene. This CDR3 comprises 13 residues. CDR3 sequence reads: CASSKDREDTQYF. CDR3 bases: TGTGCCAGCAGCAAAGACAGGGAAGATACGCAGTATTTT.

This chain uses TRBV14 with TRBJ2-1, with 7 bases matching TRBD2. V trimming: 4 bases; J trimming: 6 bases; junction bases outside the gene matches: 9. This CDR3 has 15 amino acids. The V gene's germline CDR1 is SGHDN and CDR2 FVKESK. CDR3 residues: CASSLLGGTPNEQFF. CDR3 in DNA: TGTGCCAGCAGCCTTCTCGGGGGGACCCCCAATGAGCAGTTCTTC.

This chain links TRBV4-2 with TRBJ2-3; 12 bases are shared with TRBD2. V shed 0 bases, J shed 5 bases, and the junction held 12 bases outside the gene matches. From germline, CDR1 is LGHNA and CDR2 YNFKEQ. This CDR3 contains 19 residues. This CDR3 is CASSQDQSSGRASRDTQYF. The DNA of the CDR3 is TGTGCCAGCAGCCAAGATCAGTCTAGCGGGAGGGCCTCGAGAGATACGCAGTATTTT.

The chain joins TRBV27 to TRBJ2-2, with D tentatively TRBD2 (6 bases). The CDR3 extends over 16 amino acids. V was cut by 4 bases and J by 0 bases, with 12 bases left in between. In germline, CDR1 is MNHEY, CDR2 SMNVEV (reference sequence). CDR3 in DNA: TGTGCCAGCAGTTCCTGGGGGGACCCGAACACCGGGGAGCTGTTTTTT. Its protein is CASSSWGDPNTGELFF.

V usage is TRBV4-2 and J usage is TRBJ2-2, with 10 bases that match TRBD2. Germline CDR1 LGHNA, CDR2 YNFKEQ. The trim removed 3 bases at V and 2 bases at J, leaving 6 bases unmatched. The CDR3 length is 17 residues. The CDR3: CASSHTLAGVNTGELFF. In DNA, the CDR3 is TGTGCCAGCAGCCATACCCTAGCGGGAGTTAACACCGGGGAGCTGTTTTTT.

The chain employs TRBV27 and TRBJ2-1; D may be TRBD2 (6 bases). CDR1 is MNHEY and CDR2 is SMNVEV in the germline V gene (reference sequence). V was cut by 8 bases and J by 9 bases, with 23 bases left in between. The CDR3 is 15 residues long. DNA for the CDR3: TGTGCCAGCTCCCCCTCTCGCGGGGATGGCAGTGAGCAGTTCTTC. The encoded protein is CASSPSRGDGSEQFF.

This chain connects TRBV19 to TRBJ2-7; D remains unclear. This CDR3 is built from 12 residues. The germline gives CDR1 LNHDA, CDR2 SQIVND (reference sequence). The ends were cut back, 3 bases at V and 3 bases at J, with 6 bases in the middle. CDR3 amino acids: CASSIPGYEQYF. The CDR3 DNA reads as TGTGCCAGTAGTATCCCCGGCTACGAGCAGTACTTC.

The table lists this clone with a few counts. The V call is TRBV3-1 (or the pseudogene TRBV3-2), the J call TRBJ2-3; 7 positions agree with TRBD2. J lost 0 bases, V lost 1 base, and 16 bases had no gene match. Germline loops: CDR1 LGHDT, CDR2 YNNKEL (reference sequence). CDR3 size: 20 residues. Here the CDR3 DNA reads TGTGCCAGCAGCCAAGGCGGGAGCCCGGAATCTAAAAGAAGCACAGATACGCAGTATTTT. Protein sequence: CASSQGGSPESKRSTDTQYF.